This T cell receptor (beta chain) emerged from a study of Ad26.COV2.S vaccination and SARS-CoV-2 variants. For the study at large: Enrollment placed the donor in the COV1001 Ad26.COV2.S trial arm. Ad26.COV2.S, an intramuscular injection, was given once or twice 56 days apart.

The treatment here: around 19 received Ad26.COV2.S at low or high dose, single or two shots; about 5 received placebo; per-sample allocation not given. Specimen acquisition occurred on day 63 following the initial vaccine or placebo injection. TCRdb's table, derived via immunoSEQ multiplex PCR, lists solely in-frame clones and lacks some. The table records around 450,000 clones, approximately 89% of them present only once. Broader study findings: Using TCR breadth and depth analyses may have led to underestimated total T cell responses. Vaccine recipients surpassed placebo recipients in spike-specific TCR breadth.

V lost 4 bases and J lost 0, with 22 bases in between. Per the germline V gene, CDR1 is SGHNT and CDR2 is YYREEE (reference sequence). The CDR3 runs to 18 residues. A remark on this clone: Its specificity is not known.

This rearrangement joins TRBV5-4 to TRBJ1-1; TRBD1 is a possible D gene (6 bases). The sample was peripheral blood, taken in a trial of Ad26.COV2.S vaccine versus placebo. This clonotype was sampled from a person between 18 and 59 years old who received the Ad26.COV2.S COVID-19 vaccine or a placebo. The CDR3 protein is CASSPGGALVLLNTEAFF. DNA for the CDR3: TGTGCCAGCAGCCCTGGGGGGGCCTTAGTGCTTTTGAACACTGAAGCTTTCTTT. The complete variable domain, with remaining parts taken from reference TRBV5-4 and TRBJ1-1, reads ETGVTQSPTHLIKTRGQQVTLRCSSQSGHNTVSWYQQALGQGPQFIFQYYREEENGRGNFPPRFSGLQFPNYSSELNVNALELDDSALYLCASSPGGALVLLNTEAFFGQGTRLTVV.